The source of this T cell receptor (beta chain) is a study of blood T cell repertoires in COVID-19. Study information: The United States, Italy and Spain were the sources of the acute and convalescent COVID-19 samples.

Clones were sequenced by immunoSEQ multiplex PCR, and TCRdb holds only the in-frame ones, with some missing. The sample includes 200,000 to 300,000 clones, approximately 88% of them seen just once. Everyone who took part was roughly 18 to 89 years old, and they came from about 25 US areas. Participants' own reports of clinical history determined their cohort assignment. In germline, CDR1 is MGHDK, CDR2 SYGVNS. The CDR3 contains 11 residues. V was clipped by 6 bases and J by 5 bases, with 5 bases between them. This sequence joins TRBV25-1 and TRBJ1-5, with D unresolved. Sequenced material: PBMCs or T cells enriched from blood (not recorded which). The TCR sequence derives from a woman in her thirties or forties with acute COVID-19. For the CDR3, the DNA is TGTGCCAGCAGCCGGGATCAGCCCCAGCATTTT. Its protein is CASSRDQPQHF. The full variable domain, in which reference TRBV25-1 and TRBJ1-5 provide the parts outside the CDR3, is EADIYQTPRYLVIGTGKKITLECSQTMGHDKMYWYQQDPGMELHLIHYSYGVNSTEKGDLSSESTVSRIRTEHFPLTLESARPSHTSQYLCASSRDQPQHFGDGTRLSIL.